Following are 23 T cell receptor beta chains from one sample sequenced in a study of blood T cell repertoires in COVID-19. Using immunoSEQ multiplex PCR, the repertoire was profiled, and TCRdb retains in-frame clones only, with some absent. The table records about 24,000 clones, around four fifths of them present only once. Sequencing was done on a sample of peripheral blood. Receptors were obtained from a human donor in a cohort sampled during active COVID-19.

In its sample, this clone was seen once. The chain links TRBV19 to TRBJ2-3, with a tentative D call TRBD2 (6 bases). Trimming removed 7 bases at V and 0 bases at J, with 14 bases between. This CDR3 is built from 15 residues. The V gene's germline CDR1 is LNHDA and CDR2 SQIVND (reference sequence). This CDR3 is CASKWTTSSTDTQYF. The CDR3 nucleotides read TGTGCCAGTAAGTGGACTACTTCTAGCACAGATACGCAGTATTTT. Looking up the rest from reference TRBV19 and TRBJ2-3 gives the full variable domain: DGGITQSPKYLFRKEGQNVTLSCEQNLNHDAMYWYRQDPGQGLRLIYYSQIVNDFQKGDIAEGYSVSREKKESFPLTVTSAQKNPTAFYLCASKWTTSSTDTQYFGPGTRLTVL.

The rearrangement links TRBV7-3 to TRBJ2-1; 8 bases are shared with TRBD2. Unmatched junction bases numbered 13, after V lost 1 base and J lost 2 bases. Germline V CDR1 and CDR2: SGHTA, FQGTGA. The CDR3 is 19 residues long. CDR3 bases: TGTGCCAGCAGCTTAAGGGGGGTACGTAGCGGGGACGCCTACAATGAGCAGTTCTTC. Translated, it gives CASSLRGVRSGDAYNEQFF.

This clone is medium-sized in the sample. The chain combines TRBV11-2 with TRBJ2-7; 8 bases fit TRBD1. V lost 5 bases and J lost 6; bases outside the gene matches: 6. This CDR3 contains 13 residues. Germline CDR1 SGHAT, CDR2 FQNNGV. The CDR3 bases are TGTGCCAGCAGCATAGGACAGGGTTTCGAGCAGTACTTC. Protein product: CASSIGQGFEQYF. Together with reference TRBV11-2 and TRBJ2-7, the CDR3 gives the full variable domain: EAGVAQSPRYKIIEKRQSVAFWCNPISGHATLYWYQQILGQGPKLLIQFQNNGVVDDSQLPKDRFSAERLKGVDSTLKIQPAKLEDSAVYLCASSIGQGFEQYFGPGTRLTVT.

The chain carries TRBV15 and TRBJ2-2; the D is unclear. Trimming pared 1 base from V and 2 bases from J, leaving 11 bases between. Looked up from germline, CDR1 is LNHNV and CDR2 is YYDKDF (reference sequence). The CDR3 covers 16 residues. The CDR3 DNA sequence: TGTGCCACCAGCAGAGGACGGCAGGCCAACACCGGGGAGCTGTTTTTT. Translated, it gives CATSRGRQANTGELFF.

The rearrangement joins TRBV5-4 to TRBJ2-3; D not resolved. Germline loops: CDR1 SGHNT, CDR2 YYREEE (reference sequence). Deletions cut 1 base from V and 2 bases from J, with 14 bases between. The CDR3 totals 16 residues. CDR3 sequence: CASSLNGGTITDTQYF. CDR3 DNA sequence: TGTGCCAGCAGCTTGAATGGCGGCACGATCACAGATACGCAGTATTTT.

CDR3 protein: CASSMVQGTYNEQFF. The CDR3 DNA reads TGTGCCAGTAGTATGGTACAGGGTACCTACAATGAGCAGTTCTTC. This chain joins TRBV19 and TRBJ2-1; D is possibly TRBD1 (6 bases). This CDR3 is 15 amino acids long. Trimming removed 3 bases at V and 2 bases at J, with 11 bases between. Germline V gene data show CDR1 as LNHDA and CDR2 as SQIVND (reference sequence).

The V gene is TRBV9, the J gene TRBJ1-4, with 10 positions matching TRBD1. Germline trimming cut 3 bases from V and 4 bases from J; bases unmatched to any gene: 3. CDR1 is SGDLS, CDR2 YYNGEE, per germline. This CDR3 is 15 amino acids long. The CDR3, as DNA: TGTGCCAGCAGCGCGACAGGGGGCCTTAATGAAAAACTGTTTTTT. This gives the protein CASSATGGLNEKLFF.

J is TRBJ2-1 and V is TRBV5-1, with unresolved D. With 4 bases removed from V and 0 bases from J, the gap between germline ends came to 17 bases. The CDR3 has 17 amino acids. In germline, CDR1 is SGHRS, CDR2 YFSETQ. Written as DNA, the CDR3 is TGCGCCAGCAGCCGTAATGCAGGAACCCTCTCCTACAATGAGCAGTTCTTC. It is translated as CASSRNAGTLSYNEQFF.

CDR3 in DNA: TGTGCCAGCAGCTCAGGGGTCGAGCAGTACTTC. Amino acids: CASSSGVEQYF. V gene TRBV7-6 combines with J gene TRBJ2-7, with TRBD1 as a possible D gene (6 bases). Germline V lookup: CDR1 SGHVS, CDR2 FNYEAQ. This CDR3 is 11 amino acids long. Between the trimmed V and J ends, which lost 4 bases and 6 bases, there was a span of 7 bases. The whole variable domain, filled in from reference TRBV7-6 and TRBJ2-7, reads GAGVSQSPRYKVTKRGQDVALRCDPISGHVSLYWYRQALGQGPEFLTYFNYEAQQDKSGLPNDRFSAERPEGSISTLTIQRTEQRDSAMYRCASSSGVEQYFGPGTRLTVT.

V is TRBV2 and J is TRBJ2-4; 7 bases agree with TRBD1. This CDR3 is 15 amino acids long. The trim removed 8 bases at V and 0 bases at J, leaving 7 bases unmatched. Germline V CDR1 and CDR2: SNHLY, FYNNEI. The CDR3 DNA sequence: TGTGCCAGCGAGGGGGCCAGTCTAGCCAAAAACATTCAGTACTTC. Residues: CASEGASLAKNIQYF. Full variable domain (remainder filled in from reference TRBV2 and TRBJ2-4): EPEVTQTPSHQVTQMGQEVILRCVPISNHLYFYWYRQILGQKVEFLVSFYNNEISEKSEIFDDQFSVERPDGSNFTLKIRSTKLEDSAMYFCASEGASLAKNIQYFGAGTRLSVL.

The J gene is TRBJ2-5, the V gene TRBV27; 9 nucleotides align to TRBD2. The CDR3 is 19 residues long. Germline values: CDR1 MNHEY, CDR2 SMNVEV (reference sequence). The trim removed 5 bases at V and 1 base at J, leaving 17 bases unmatched. The CDR3 is CASSPLRSGSGRSQETQYF. CDR3 bases: TGTGCCAGCAGTCCACTCCGTAGCGGGAGTGGGAGGAGCCAAGAGACCCAGTACTTC.

This clone was counted a single time. V and J are TRBV29-1 and TRBJ1-2, with D perhaps matching TRBD1 (5 bases). The germline gives CDR1 SQVTM, CDR2 ANQGSEA. The CDR3 loop spans 14 amino acids. V was trimmed by 3 bases and J by 7 bases, leaving 18 bases between them. The CDR3 spells CSVDNQGRTAGYTF. In nucleotides, the CDR3 is TGCAGCGTTGACAATCAGGGCCGGACGGCTGGCTACACCTTC.

The gene calls are TRBV7-2 and TRBJ1-3; D remains ambiguous. Germline values: CDR1 SGHTA, CDR2 FQGNSA. V was cut by 1 base and J by 0 bases, with 4 bases left in between. This CDR3 contains 14 residues. DNA for the CDR3: TGTGCCAGCAGCTTAGGGCCCTCTGGAAACACCATATATTTT. Translation: CASSLGPSGNTIYF. Full variable domain (outside the CDR3, taken from reference TRBV7-2 and TRBJ1-3): GAGVSQSPSNKVTEKGKDVELRCDPISGHTALYWYRQSLGQGLEFLIYFQGNSAPDKSGLPSDRFSAERTGGSVSTLTIQRTQQEDSAVYLCASSLGPSGNTIYFGEGSWLTVV.

The chain employs TRBV7-8 and TRBJ2-1, with 9 bases that match TRBD2. V trimming: 5 bases; J trimming: 4 bases; junction bases outside the gene matches: 9. CDR3 length: 16 residues. From germline, CDR1 is SGHVS and CDR2 FQNEAQ. The CDR3 loop is CASSPYRAGGYNEQFF. The DNA for the CDR3 is TGTGCCAGCAGCCCTTACCGGGCGGGGGGGTACAATGAGCAGTTCTTC.

Points on this clone: One junction end does not reproduce the germline sequence, and a read error may be involved. J is TRBJ1-1 and V is TRBV19, with D perhaps matching TRBD1 (6 bases). This CDR3 has 16 amino acids. Germline CDR1 LNHDA, CDR2 SQIVND (reference sequence). CDR3 DNA sequence: TGTGCCAGTGCGGACAGTAGTAAGGCTGTGAATACTGAAGCTTTCTTT. This encodes CASADSSKAVNTEAFF.

This chain connects TRBV3-1 (or the pseudogene TRBV3-2) to TRBJ1-5, with unresolved D. V was cut by 4 bases and J by 4 bases, with 17 bases left in between. The CDR3 runs 16 residues. The germline gives CDR1 LGHDT, CDR2 YNNKEL (reference sequence). The CDR3 DNA follows: TGTGCCAGCAGCCCTAATTCGCTGAGGCCGAATCAGCCCCAGCATTTT. It specifies CASSPNSLRPNQPQHF.

V and J are TRBV3-1 (or the pseudogene TRBV3-2) and TRBJ1-2, with D hard to call. Deletions cut 2 bases from V and 4 bases from J, with 8 bases between. CDR1 and CDR2 from the germline V gene are LGHDT and YNNKEL (reference sequence). This CDR3 region has 13 residues. CDR3 in amino acids: CASSQLVLYGYTF. Written as DNA, the CDR3 is TGTGCCAGCAGCCAACTTGTCCTCTATGGCTACACCTTC.

V usage is TRBV14 and J usage is TRBJ2-1, with 7 bases lining up with TRBD2. The CDR3 loop spans 15 amino acids. V shed 6 bases and J 0 bases; nucleotides not matched to a gene: 5. CDR1 and CDR2 (germline): SGHDN, FVKESK. Here the CDR3 reads CASRHTSDSYNEQFF. CDR3 nucleotide sequence: TGTGCCAGCAGACATACTAGCGACTCCTACAATGAGCAGTTCTTC.

V gene TRBV4-1 combines with J gene TRBJ1-4, with 7 positions matching TRBD1. Germline CDR1 and CDR2: MGHRA and YSYEKL. The length of the CDR3 is 16 residues. V lost 3 bases and J lost 2; bases outside the gene matches: 6. CDR3 nucleotides: TGCGCCAGCAGCCACTACCGGGACAGCACTAATGAAAAACTGTTTTTT. Translating it yields CASSHYRDSTNEKLFF.

This chain links TRBV28 with TRBJ1-1; 8 bases align to TRBD1. Germline V gene data show CDR1 as MDHEN and CDR2 as SYDVKM. The CDR3 consists of 14 residues. After removal of 6 bases from V and 8 bases from J, the junction contained 11 bases not matched to a gene. CDR3 loop: CASRLGQGNKEAFF. In DNA form, the CDR3 reads TGTGCCAGCAGGCTCGGACAGGGTAATAAGGAAGCTTTCTTT.

This clone is classed as medium-sized (0.01 to 0.1%). The genes are TRBV6-4 and TRBJ2-3; 8 bases line up with TRBD2. The CDR3 has 14 residues. The junction had 4 bases not matched to a gene; V was cut back by 5 bases and J by 3 bases. Looked up from germline, CDR1 is MRHNA and CDR2 is SNTAGT. In DNA form, the CDR3 reads TGTGCCAGCAGTAGCGGGGGAGGAACAGATACGCAGTATTTT. It translates to CASSSGGGTDTQYF.

This clone was observed a handful of times. The CDR3 DNA follows: TGTGCCAGCAGCTTAGGGTTTGGGGGCAATTCACCCCTCCACTTT. Its translation is CASSLGFGGNSPLHF. The chain combines TRBV7-2 with TRBJ1-6; tentative D call: TRBD1 (6 bases). The CDR3 spans 15 residues. Trimming removed 1 base from V and 7 bases from J, with 11 bases in between. CDR1 and CDR2 from the germline V gene are SGHTA and FQGNSA.

The chain carries TRBV11-3 and TRBJ2-3, with D perhaps matching TRBD2 (5 bases). Trimming pared 5 bases from V and 4 bases from J, leaving 13 bases between. There are 14 residues in the CDR3. Germline V gene lookup returns CDR1 SGHNT and CDR2 YENEEA. CDR3 DNA sequence: TGTGCCAGCAGCCAGGTCCGAGGGCCAGATACGCAGTATTTT. Protein product: CASSQVRGPDTQYF.